Shown below are 6 T cell receptor beta chains from a single sample sequenced in a study of cytomegalovirus exposure and HLA in healthy donors. Researchers ran the PCR with 60 Vbeta and 13 Jbeta primers. Here immunoSEQ multiplex PCR was the method, and the copy in TCRdb shows in-frame clones only, minus some. The table records about 280,000 clones, around 90% of them present only once. The material sequenced was PBMCs. These receptors all come from a woman aged 18-30 years in good health and CMV-seronegative.

This sequence joins TRBV5-1 and TRBJ2-1; TRBD2 agrees at 10 bases. The V gene end was trimmed by 4 bases and the J gene end by 3 bases; junction bases not matched to a gene: 10. This CDR3 region has 17 residues. Germline CDR1 is SGHRS and CDR2 is YFSETQ. The CDR3 loop reads CASSPEQTSGDYNEQFF. CDR3 bases: TGCGCCAGCAGCCCGGAACAAACTAGCGGGGACTACAATGAGCAGTTCTTC.

The chain links TRBV6-5 to TRBJ2-7; tentative D call: TRBD1 (5 bases). Between the trimmed V and J ends, which lost 5 bases and 6 bases, there was a span of 17 bases. CDR3 size: 14 residues. The germline V gene encodes CDR1 MNHEY and CDR2 SVGAGI. CDR3 coding DNA: TGTGCCAGCAGTCCCCTGGGGCTAGGTCGCGAGCAGTACTTC. It codes for CASSPLGLGREQYF.

The V call is TRBV2, the J call TRBJ1-5; TRBD1 might be the D (5 bases). The V end lost 6 bases, the J end lost 5 bases, and 14 bases lay between the germline ends. Germline V CDR1 and CDR2: SNHLY, FYNNEI. The CDR3 loop spans 14 amino acids. The CDR3 loop reads CASSAQGGDQPQHF. CDR3 bases: TGTGCCAGCAGCGCCCAGGGAGGAGATCAGCCCCAGCATTTT.

This clone was found once. The chain recombines TRBV7-2 with TRBJ2-7; D unresolved. Trimming pared 4 bases from V and 3 bases from J, leaving 13 bases between. Germline assignment: CDR1 SGHTA and CDR2 FQGNSA. This CDR3 contains 14 residues. CDR3 sequence (DNA): TGTGCCAGCAGCTCCCTAGGTAGCAACTACGAGCAGTACTTC. Its translation: CASSSLGSNYEQYF.

This sequence joins TRBV6-5 and TRBJ1-6, with D uncertain. Trimming left V 7 bases short and J 16 bases short, with 17 bases between. The germline gives CDR1 MNHEY, CDR2 SVGAGI. The CDR3 has 12 residues. CDR3 coding DNA: TGTGCCAGCACCCCTGCCGGGGATAGGCTCCACTTT. This encodes CASTPAGDRLHF.

This chain joins TRBV5-6 and TRBJ1-1; D is perhaps TRBD1 (6 bases). The CDR3 has 16 residues. Germline V lookup: CDR1 SGHDT, CDR2 YYEEEE. V was shortened by 4 bases and J by 0 bases, with 16 bases between the two germline ends. The DNA for the CDR3 is TGTGCCAGCAGCCGGGGGGCTAGCCGAGTGAACACTGAAGCTTTCTTT. It yields the protein CASSRGASRVNTEAFF.